One and the same sample provided the 5 T cell receptor beta chains below, sequenced in a study of blood T cell repertoires in COVID-19. The protocol was immunoSEQ multiplex PCR, while the TCRdb copy is restricted to in-frame clones and leaves out a portion. The repertoire includes around 150,000 clones, approximately 82% of them detected once, and 20% to 25% sits in the top ten. The specimen sequenced was peripheral blood. These TCRs come from a woman of 80 years or more with acute or convalescent COVID-19.

CDR3 region: CASSLGQGGGYTF. The DNA of the CDR3 is TGTGCCAGCAGTTTAGGGCAGGGTGGAGGCTACACCTTC. The chain uses TRBV12-3 or TRBV12-4 and TRBJ1-2; TRBD1 might be the D (5 bases). With 1 base removed from V and 8 bases from J, the gap between germline ends came to 11 bases. The CDR3 length is 13 residues.

In this sample, this clone turned up once. The chain joins TRBV6-6 to TRBJ2-5, with 13 nucleotides matching TRBD2. This CDR3 is built from 17 residues. CDR1 is MNHNY, CDR2 SVGAGI, per germline (reference sequence). With 5 bases clipped from V and 4 bases from J, the junction kept 10 bases outside the gene matches. The CDR3, as DNA: TGTGCCAGCAGTCGCTCCTGGACTAGCGGGAGAGGAGAGACCCAGTACTTC. Amino acids: CASSRSWTSGRGETQYF.

V usage is TRBV7-2 and J usage is TRBJ2-7, with TRBD1 identical over 8 bases. V shed 4 bases, J shed 1 base, and the junction held 0 bases outside the gene matches. Germline assignment: CDR1 SGHTA and CDR2 FQGNSA. The CDR3 spans 13 residues. The DNA of the CDR3 is TGTGCCAGCAGCTGGACAGGGTCCTACGAGCAGTACTTC. Protein: CASSWTGSYEQYF.

V usage is TRBV2 and J usage is TRBJ2-7, with unresolved D. CDR3 length: 12 residues. The germline V gene encodes CDR1 SNHLY and CDR2 FYNNEI. V was cut by 8 bases and J by 6 bases, with 14 bases left in between. CDR3 loop: CASGSRASEQYF. The DNA of the CDR3 is TGTGCCAGCGGCTCGCGAGCGAGCGAGCAGTACTTC. Together with reference TRBV2 and TRBJ2-7, the CDR3 gives the full variable domain: EPEVTQTPSHQVTQMGQEVILRCVPISNHLYFYWYRQILGQKVEFLVSFYNNEISEKSEIFDDQFSVERPDGSNFTLKIRSTKLEDSAMYFCASGSRASEQYFGPGTRLTVT.

The rearrangement links TRBV7-9 to TRBJ1-6, with 8 nucleotides matching TRBD1. J was trimmed by 7 bases and V by 4 bases; bases with no gene match: 3. This CDR3 is 14 amino acids long. Germline values: CDR1 SEHNR, CDR2 FQNEAQ (reference sequence). CDR3 residues: CASSSQGGNSPLHF. CDR3 DNA: TGTGCCAGCAGCTCACAGGGGGGGAATTCACCCCTCCACTTT.